The next 17 T cell receptor beta chains were all read from a single sample in a study of CD8+ T cells in alopecia areata (dated by TCRdb to the late 2010s). Libraries were constructed by the immunoSEQ multiplex PCR assay. RNA was extracted from all samples and reverse transcribed into cDNA, which served as template for TCR sequencing. TCRdb's version of the immuneACCESS table is confined to in-frame rearrangements and falls short of the full clone set. An unresolved V gene accounts for under half of the shortfall where checked; the remainder is of unknown origin. The sample table contains fewer than 150,000 clones; only one count was recorded for roughly 82% of them. Together, the top ten hold around a quarter of the sample. The time point label, as the study defines it: less than five weeks on oral tofacitinib. According to the study, the label for this sample's treatment or condition signals: oral pan-JAK inhibitor, 5-10 mg twice daily.

The starting material was CD8+ T cells sorted from blood, obtained at week 4, from a patient treated with tofacitinib. These receptors came from a human donor with alopecia areata.

This chain uses TRBV7-9 with TRBJ2-3; D uncertain. Germline V gene lookup returns CDR1 SEHNR and CDR2 FQNEAQ (reference sequence). The V end lost 5 bases, the J end lost 6 bases, and 9 bases lay between the germline ends. The CDR3 is made up of 12 amino acids. This chain's CDR3 is CASSRYPDTQYF. In nucleotides, the CDR3 is TGTGCCAGCAGCCGGTACCCTGATACGCAGTATTTT. Full variable domain (remainder filled in from reference TRBV7-9 and TRBJ2-3): DTGVSQNPRHKITKRGQNVTFRCDPISEHNRLYWYRQTLGQGPEFLTYFQNEAQLEKSRLLSDRFSAERPKGSFSTLEIQRTEQGDSAMYLCASSRYPDTQYFGPGTRLTVL.

This chain joins TRBV4-1 and TRBJ1-1; D is unclear. With 4 bases removed from V and 0 bases from J, the gap between germline ends came to 12 bases. The CDR3 length is 15 residues. Germline V gene sequence: CDR1 MGHRA, CDR2 YSYEKL. The CDR3 nucleotides are TGCGCCAGCAGCCTAGAAGGTCTGATGAACACTGAAGCTTTCTTT. Its translation: CASSLEGLMNTEAFF.

This sequence joins TRBV6-1 and TRBJ2-7; D is possibly TRBD1 (6 bases). The CDR3 totals 16 residues. Germline CDR1 is MNHNS and CDR2 is SASEGT. Trimming removed 4 bases from V and 3 bases from J, with 19 bases in between. The CDR3 sequence: CASSAARQARIYEQYF. In nucleotides, the CDR3 is TGTGCCAGCAGTGCCGCCCGACAGGCCCGAATCTACGAGCAGTACTTC.

J is TRBJ2-7 and V is TRBV5-6; 7 positions agree with TRBD1. CDR1 is SGHDT and CDR2 is YYEEEE in the germline V gene. Trimming cost V 4 bases and J 6 bases; bases outside gene matches: 4. The CDR3 contains 12 residues. In nucleotides, the CDR3 is TGTGCCAGCAGCGAGACAGGGCTCGAGCAGTACTTC. This gives the protein CASSETGLEQYF.

The rearrangement links TRBV7-2 to TRBJ2-6, with TRBD2 matching over 7 bases. Germline CDR1 and CDR2: SGHTA and FQGNSA. CDR3 length: 15 residues. The trim removed 11 bases at V and 0 bases at J, leaving 7 bases unmatched. The CDR3 bases are TGTGCCTCCCGCGGGGGTTCCTCTGGGGCCAACGTCCTGACTTTC. It codes for CASRGGSSGANVLTF.

This clone was detected a few times. The chain has TRBV4-2 and TRBJ2-7; 12 bases agree with TRBD2. Germline V gives CDR1 LGHNA, CDR2 YNFKEQ. CDR3 size: 15 residues. Losses at the gene ends were 3 bases for V and 7 bases for J; bases not matched to a gene: 7. This chain's CDR3 is CASSQTSGGSREQYF. The CDR3, as DNA: TGTGCCAGCAGCCAGACTAGCGGGGGTTCGCGGGAGCAGTACTTC.

This clone was seen only once. V and J are TRBV7-6 and TRBJ2-1, with 9 bases lining up with TRBD2. The CDR3 totals 12 residues. J lost 12 bases, V lost 1 base, and 1 base had no gene match. The germline V gene encodes CDR1 SGHVS and CDR2 FNYEAQ. The CDR3 bases are TGTGCCAGCAGCTTAGGTAGCGGGGGGCAGTTCTTC. Its translation: CASSLGSGGQFF.

As to this clone: A single base is all that separates this from a far larger clone, so a read error is likely. The CDR3 protein is CASSAGGGGGYEQYF. CDR3 sequence (DNA): TGTGCCAGCAGTGCGGGTGGCGGGGGGGGCTACGAGCAGTACTTC. V usage is TRBV6-1 and J usage is TRBJ2-7; 9 bases are a match to TRBD2. The V and J ends lost 4 bases and 3 bases, in that order; junction bases with no gene match: 7. The CDR3 covers 15 residues. From germline, CDR1 is MNHNS and CDR2 SASEGT.

The CDR3 DNA reads as TGTGCCAGCAGCCCACGTGGGCCCATGAACACTGAAGCTTTCTTT. It translates to CASSPRGPMNTEAFF. The chain is built from TRBV7-9 and TRBJ1-1; D is uncertain. Trimming removed 5 bases from V and 0 bases from J, with 13 bases in between. Germline values: CDR1 SEHNR, CDR2 FQNEAQ (reference sequence). This CDR3 spans 15 amino acids.

This clone was observed a handful of times. The chain uses TRBV6-5 and TRBJ2-2; D remains ambiguous. Per the germline V gene, CDR1 is MNHEY and CDR2 is SVGAGI. V lost 7 bases, J lost 6 bases, and 12 bases lay in between. The CDR3 runs 13 residues. This CDR3 reads CASTLLSAGELFF. As DNA, the CDR3 is TGTGCCAGCACCCTACTTAGTGCCGGGGAGCTGTTTTTT.

CDR3 bases: TGCGCCAGCAGCCAGGGGCCTGGGGGACAGGGTAGTATGCTCACCTTC. Translating it yields CASSQGPGGQGSMLTF. This chain connects TRBV4-3 to TRBJ1-2, with 9 bases identical to TRBD1. Losses at the gene ends were 3 bases for V and 13 bases for J; bases not matched to a gene: 18. CDR1 LGHNA and CDR2 YSLEER come from the germline V gene. The CDR3 extends over 16 amino acids.

Only one count was recorded for this clone. The V call is TRBV7-6, the J call TRBJ2-5; 7 positions agree with TRBD1. J lost 9 bases, V lost 3 bases, and 10 bases had no gene match. Germline-derived CDR1 and CDR2 are SGHVS and FNYEAQ. This CDR3 has 14 amino acids. The CDR3 region is CASSLPRQGVSQYF. The CDR3 coding sequence is TGTGCCAGCAGCTTGCCTCGACAGGGAGTGTCCCAGTACTTC.

This clone turned up a few times. V and J are TRBV7-8 and TRBJ1-5; 9 bases agree with TRBD1. The CDR3 sequence is 16 residues long. Per the germline V gene, CDR1 is SGHVS and CDR2 is FQNEAQ. V lost 1 base to trimming and J lost 1 base; unmatched junction nucleotides: 2. CDR3: CASSLGGTGSNQPQHF. The CDR3 DNA reads as TGTGCCAGCAGCTTAGGCGGGACAGGGAGCAATCAGCCCCAGCATTTT.

The chain uses TRBV7-8 and TRBJ1-4, with 10 positions matching TRBD1. This CDR3 is built from 15 residues. CDR1 SGHVS and CDR2 FQNEAQ come from the germline V gene. The V and J ends lost 3 bases and 6 bases, in that order; junction bases with no gene match: 4. The CDR3 spells CASSFSGTGDEKLFF. The CDR3 nucleotides read TGTGCCAGCAGCTTTTCCGGGACAGGGGATGAAAAACTGTTTTTT.

The chain has TRBV7-9 and TRBJ2-3, with D hard to call. Trimming removed 5 bases from V and 0 bases from J, with 15 bases in between. This CDR3 is built from 16 residues. CDR1 and CDR2 (germline): SEHNR, FQNEAQ (reference sequence). CDR3 sequence reads: CASSRGLEQSTDTQYF. CDR3 in DNA: TGTGCCAGCAGCCGCGGCCTCGAACAAAGCACAGATACGCAGTATTTT. The variable domain in full, completed from reference TRBV7-9 and TRBJ2-3, reads DTGVSQNPRHKITKRGQNVTFRCDPISEHNRLYWYRQTLGQGPEFLTYFQNEAQLEKSRLLSDRFSAERPKGSFSTLEIQRTEQGDSAMYLCASSRGLEQSTDTQYFGPGTRLTVL.

This clone appeared once. The DNA of the CDR3 is TGCAGCGTTGAAGAGATCCGGGAGACCCAGTACTTC. Translation: CSVEEIRETQYF. The V call is TRBV29-1, the J call TRBJ2-5; D not certain. There are 12 residues in the CDR3. V was clipped by 0 bases and J by 5 bases, with 7 bases between them. Per germline, CDR1 SQVTM and CDR2 ANQGSEA.

This sequence joins TRBV27 and TRBJ2-3; D is unclear. From germline, CDR1 is MNHEY and CDR2 SMNVEV (reference sequence). V lost 5 bases, J lost 2 bases, and 11 bases lay in between. The CDR3 totals 14 residues. CDR3 in amino acids: CASSRRAYTDTQYF. The CDR3 DNA reads TGTGCCAGCAGTCGCCGGGCTTACACAGATACGCAGTATTTT.